The entry below gives a single T cell receptor beta chain sequence along with its context. Its antigen is as yet unknown. Healthy bone marrow donors made up the cohort. This record belongs to a study of cytomegalovirus exposure and HLA in healthy donors. Background on the study: Researchers previously reported finding about 110 million unique TCR beta sequences from approximately 200 million T cells.

Study-wide results and limits: Reports described diagnosis of cytomegalovirus status by the classifier as highly specific and sensitive.

PCR involved 60 Vbeta and 13 Jbeta primers. Using immunoSEQ multiplex PCR, the repertoire was profiled, and TCRdb retains in-frame clones only, with some absent. The clone table shows about 140,000 clones, with the ten largest holding 2.2%. Germline CDR1 and CDR2: SGDLS and YYNGEE. There are 24 residues in the CDR3. With 0 bases clipped from V and 0 bases from J, the junction kept 22 bases outside the gene matches. This sequence joins TRBV9 and TRBJ2-1, with 12 bases fitting TRBD2. The sequence came from a woman between 18 and 29 years old in good health and CMV-seronegative. Sequences were obtained from PBMCs. The CDR3 DNA is TGTGCCAGCAGCGTAGGATCCCATACAAAGACTAGCGGGAGTCCGCTAAGCTCCTACAATGAGCAGTTCTTC. Its protein product is CASSVGSHTKTSGSPLSSYNEQFF.